This passage covers 18 T cell receptor beta chains from one sample sequenced in a study of blood T cell repertoires in COVID-19. Data came from immunoSEQ multiplex PCR; TCRdb stores just in-frame clones and leaves some out. This sample has around 230,000 clones; about 86% occur once, and the top ten carry approximately 3.5%. The sample comprised PBMCs or T cells enriched from blood (not recorded which). Source of these receptors: a middle-aged woman with acute COVID-19.

The chain uses TRBV9 and TRBJ2-2, with D unresolved. The germline gives CDR1 SGDLS, CDR2 YYNGEE. The CDR3 contains 16 residues. Trimming removed 0 bases from V and 0 bases from J, with 9 bases in between. CDR3 coding DNA: TGTGCCAGCAGCGTAGCGAGCAAAGCGAACACCGGGGAGCTGTTTTTT. Translated, it gives CASSVASKANTGELFF.

This clone was recorded only once. The V call is TRBV12-3 or TRBV12-4, the J call TRBJ2-1, with 9 bases identical to TRBD2. V lost 5 bases to trimming and J lost 8 bases; unmatched junction nucleotides: 4. The CDR3 runs 13 residues. CDR3 DNA: TGTGCCAGCAGTCGGACTAGCGCCTATGAGCAGTTCTTC. Protein sequence: CASSRTSAYEQFF.

The genes are TRBV19 and TRBJ1-2; no clear D. There are 15 residues in the CDR3. Trimming left V 0 bases short and J 2 bases short, with 10 bases between. Germline CDR1 and CDR2: LNHDA and SQIVND (reference sequence). The CDR3 DNA reads TGTGCCAGTAGTATAGATCCGGCGGCAAACTATGGCTACACCTTC. Translation gives CASSIDPAANYGYTF.

This chain connects TRBV18 to TRBJ2-7; TRBD2 matches 9 bases. The germline gives CDR1 KGHSH, CDR2 LQKENI. The CDR3 extends over 15 amino acids. Losses at the gene ends were 3 bases for V and 0 bases for J; bases not matched to a gene: 3. CDR3 nucleotide sequence: TGTGCCAGCTCACCCTCTAGCGGGAACTCCTACGAGCAGTACTTC. It codes for CASSPSSGNSYEQYF.

This clone was seen a handful of times. The CDR3 protein is CASSEFAGTVSYEQYF. The CDR3 DNA sequence: TGTGCCAGCAGTGAATTCGCGGGAACCGTTTCCTACGAGCAGTACTTC. V gene TRBV6-1 combines with J gene TRBJ2-7, with a weak D call TRBD2 (6 bases). Germline V gene data show CDR1 as MNHNS and CDR2 as SASEGT. This CDR3 is built from 16 residues. V was pared by 2 bases and J by 1 base, with 15 bases between.

The J gene is TRBJ1-1, the V gene TRBV9, with D unclear. Deletions cut 0 bases from V and 5 bases from J, with 11 bases between. Germline V CDR1 and CDR2: SGDLS, YYNGEE. The CDR3 is 14 amino acids. The CDR3 DNA reads as TGTGCCAGCAGCGTAGGATTCGGGGAGACTGAAGCTTTCTTT. Its translation: CASSVGFGETEAFF.

The chain employs TRBV19 and TRBJ1-1; a possible D gene is TRBD1 (6 bases). The V end lost 1 base, the J end lost 2 bases, and 11 bases lay between the germline ends. The CDR3 is 15 amino acids. Germline V gives CDR1 LNHDA, CDR2 SQIVND (reference sequence). CDR3 nucleotides: TGTGCCAGTAGTATAGGGGACACAAGAAACACTGAAGCTTTCTTT. Translation gives CASSIGDTRNTEAFF.

The chain recombines TRBV5-1 with TRBJ2-7; the match to TRBD1 covers 9 bases. The V gene end was trimmed by 1 base and the J gene end by 7 bases; junction bases not matched to a gene: 9. The CDR3 has 15 residues. The germline V gene encodes CDR1 SGHRS and CDR2 YFSETQ. CDR3 DNA: TGCGCCAGCAGCTTGTCGGGGACAGGGTCTGAGGAGCAGTACTTC. Translated, it gives CASSLSGTGSEEQYF.

V gene TRBV11-3 combines with J gene TRBJ2-5; D possibly corresponds to TRBD2 (7 bases). CDR1 and CDR2 from the germline V gene are SGHNT and YENEEA. This CDR3 region has 15 residues. The germline V and J ends were trimmed by 5 bases and 5 bases, with 18 bases remaining between them. As DNA, the CDR3 is TGTGCCAGCAGCATCCGGCAGGGGAGGGTGGAGACCCAGTACTTC. Its translation: CASSIRQGRVETQYF.

The table lists this clone with a few counts. The V and J genes are TRBV14 and TRBJ2-1; D may be TRBD2 (6 bases). Trimming stripped 0 bases from V and 11 bases from J, with 11 bases between. Germline V gene lookup returns CDR1 SGHDN and CDR2 FVKESK. This CDR3 is built from 13 residues. As DNA, the CDR3 is TGTGCCAGCAGCCAAGATTACGGGAGTAAGCAGTTCTTC. Encoded protein: CASSQDYGSKQFF.

The V and J genes are TRBV3-1 (or the pseudogene TRBV3-2) and TRBJ1-1; D gene ambiguous. The CDR3 sequence is 13 residues long. CDR1 is LGHDT and CDR2 is YNNKEL in the germline V gene (reference sequence). Trimming removed 8 bases at V and 4 bases at J, with 14 bases between. Written as DNA, the CDR3 is TGTGCCAGCCAAATCGGGGTGAGCACTGAAGCTTTCTTT. This codes for CASQIGVSTEAFF.

The V gene is TRBV5-6, the J gene TRBJ2-7, with D uncertain. V lost 4 bases and J lost 0, with 8 bases in between. This CDR3 region has 13 residues. Germline lookup yields CDR1 SGHDT and CDR2 YYEEEE. The CDR3 DNA sequence: TGTGCCAGCAGCCCAGGCTTCTCCTACGAGCAGTACTTC. It encodes CASSPGFSYEQYF. Filled out from reference TRBV5-6 and TRBJ2-7, the complete variable domain reads DAGVTQSPTHLIKTRGQQVTLRCSPKSGHDTVSWYQQALGQGPQFIFQYYEEEERQRGNFPDRFSGHQFPNYSSELNVNALLLGDSALYLCASSPGFSYEQYFGPGTRLTVT.

This clone was counted a single time. This rearrangement joins TRBV19 to TRBJ1-5, with TRBD1 matching 8 bases. The junction had 5 bases not matched to a gene; V was cut back by 4 bases and J by 3 bases. The CDR3 is 15 amino acids. Germline V lookup: CDR1 LNHDA, CDR2 SQIVND (reference sequence). For the CDR3, the DNA is TGTGCCAGTAGTACACAGGGGGATTACAATCAGCCCCAGCATTTT. It yields the protein CASSTQGDYNQPQHF.

This chain connects TRBV5-6 to TRBJ1-3; TRBD1 agrees at 7 bases. CDR1 and CDR2 from the germline V gene are SGHDT and YYEEEE. CDR3 length: 16 amino acids. After removal of 0 bases from V and 1 base from J, the junction contained 4 bases not matched to a gene. CDR3 loop: CASSLGPTGSGNTIYF. In DNA form, the CDR3 reads TGTGCCAGCAGCTTGGGACCGACAGGGTCTGGAAACACCATATATTTT.

This rearrangement joins TRBV18 to TRBJ2-2; 7 nucleotides match TRBD2. CDR3 length: 18 amino acids. The V and J ends lost 6 bases and 3 bases, in that order; junction bases with no gene match: 16. In germline, CDR1 is KGHSH, CDR2 LQKENI. The CDR3 coding sequence is TGTGCCAGCTCCCTTTTCCTGTCGGGAGGAAGAGACACCGGGGAGCTGTTTTTT. Amino acid sequence: CASSLFLSGGRDTGELFF.

This chain uses TRBV5-1 with TRBJ2-3; D is ambiguous. Trimming shortened V by 0 bases and J by 8 bases, and 10 bases separated the two germline ends. The CDR3 sequence is 13 residues long. CDR1 is SGHRS, CDR2 YFSETQ, per germline. The CDR3 sequence is CASSLGATATQYF. The CDR3 nucleotides read TGCGCCAGCAGCTTGGGGGCGACGGCTACGCAGTATTTT.

The J gene is TRBJ2-7, the V gene TRBV14; 7 bases are shared with TRBD1. Looked up from germline, CDR1 is SGHDN and CDR2 is FVKESK. CDR3 length: 14 amino acids. The ends lost 5 bases at V and 2 bases at J; junction bases unmatched: 6. CDR3 region: CASSALGQTYEQYF. CDR3 sequence (DNA): TGTGCCAGCAGCGCCCTGGGACAGACCTACGAGCAGTACTTC.

The chain recombines TRBV5-1 with TRBJ2-1, with D unresolved. The germline gives CDR1 SGHRS, CDR2 YFSETQ. This CDR3 comprises 13 residues. Trimming took 4 bases from V and 7 from J, leaving 12 bases between them. CDR3 nucleotides: TGCGCCAGCAGCCTCTTAGTTGAAAATGAGCAGTTCTTC. Residues: CASSLLVENEQFF.